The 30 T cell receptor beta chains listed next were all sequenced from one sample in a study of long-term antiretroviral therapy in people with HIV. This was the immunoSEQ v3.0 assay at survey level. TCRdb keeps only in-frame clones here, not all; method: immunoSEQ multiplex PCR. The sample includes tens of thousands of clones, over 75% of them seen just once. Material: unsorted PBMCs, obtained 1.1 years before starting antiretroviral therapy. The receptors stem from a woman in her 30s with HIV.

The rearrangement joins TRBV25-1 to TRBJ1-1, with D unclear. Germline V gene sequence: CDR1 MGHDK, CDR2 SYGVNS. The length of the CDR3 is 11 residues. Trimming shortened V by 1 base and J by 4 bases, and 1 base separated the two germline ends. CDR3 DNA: TGTGCCAGCAGTGAATCCACTGAAGCTTTCTTT. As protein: CASSESTEAFF. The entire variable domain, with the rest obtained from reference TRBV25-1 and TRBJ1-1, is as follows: EADIYQTPRYLVIGTGKKITLECSQTMGHDKMYWYQQDPGMELHLIHYSYGVNSTEKGDLSSESTVSRIRTEHFPLTLESARPSHTSQYLCASSESTEAFFGQGTRLTVV.

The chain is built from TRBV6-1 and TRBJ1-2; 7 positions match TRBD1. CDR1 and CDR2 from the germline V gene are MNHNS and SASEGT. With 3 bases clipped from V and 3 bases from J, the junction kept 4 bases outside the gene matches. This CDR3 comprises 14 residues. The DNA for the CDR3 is TGTGCCAGCAGTGACAGGGGGAGGGACTATGGCTACACCTTC. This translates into CASSDRGRDYGYTF.

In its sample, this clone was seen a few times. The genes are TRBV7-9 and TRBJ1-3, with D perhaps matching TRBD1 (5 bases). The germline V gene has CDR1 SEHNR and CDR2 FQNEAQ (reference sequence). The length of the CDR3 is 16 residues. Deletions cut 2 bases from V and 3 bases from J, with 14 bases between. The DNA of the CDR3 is TGTGCCAGCAGCTTATCCGGGGACGGCTATGGAAACACCATATATTTT. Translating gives CASSLSGDGYGNTIYF.

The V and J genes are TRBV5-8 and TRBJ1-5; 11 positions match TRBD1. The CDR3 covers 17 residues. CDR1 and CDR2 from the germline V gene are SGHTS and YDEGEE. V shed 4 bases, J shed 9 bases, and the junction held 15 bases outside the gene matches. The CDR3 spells CASSLVNSGTGGGPQHF. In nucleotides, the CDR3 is TGTGCCAGCAGCCTTGTCAACTCCGGGACAGGGGGTGGGCCCCAGCATTTT.

The CDR3 protein is CASSTGQGPYEQYF. CDR3 in DNA: TGTGCCAGTTCCACGGGACAGGGTCCCTACGAGCAGTACTTC. The genes are TRBV6-1 and TRBJ2-7; TRBD1 matches 9 bases. The CDR3 runs 14 residues. Per germline, CDR1 MNHNS and CDR2 SASEGT. The V segment lost 9 bases and the J segment 2 bases; nucleotides outside the gene matches: 8.

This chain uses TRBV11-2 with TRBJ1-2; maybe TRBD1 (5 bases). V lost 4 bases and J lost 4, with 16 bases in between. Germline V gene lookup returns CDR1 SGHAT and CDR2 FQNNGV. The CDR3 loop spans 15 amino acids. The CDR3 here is CASSSQMTDTYGYTF. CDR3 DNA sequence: TGTGCCAGCAGCTCGCAAATGACAGACACCTATGGCTACACCTTC.

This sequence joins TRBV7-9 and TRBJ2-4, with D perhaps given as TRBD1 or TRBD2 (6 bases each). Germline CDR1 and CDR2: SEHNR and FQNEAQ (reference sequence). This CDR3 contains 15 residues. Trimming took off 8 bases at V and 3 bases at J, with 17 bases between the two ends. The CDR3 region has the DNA TGTGCCAGCGCAGGGGAGGTTTTAGGCAAAAACATTCAGTACTTC. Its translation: CASAGEVLGKNIQYF.

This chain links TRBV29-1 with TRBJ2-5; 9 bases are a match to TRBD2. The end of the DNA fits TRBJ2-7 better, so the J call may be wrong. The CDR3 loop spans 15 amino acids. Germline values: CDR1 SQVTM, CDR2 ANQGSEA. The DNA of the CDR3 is TGCAGCGTTGATATGGGCGGGGGGGACTCCTACGAGCAGTACTTC. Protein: CSVDMGGGDSYEQYF.

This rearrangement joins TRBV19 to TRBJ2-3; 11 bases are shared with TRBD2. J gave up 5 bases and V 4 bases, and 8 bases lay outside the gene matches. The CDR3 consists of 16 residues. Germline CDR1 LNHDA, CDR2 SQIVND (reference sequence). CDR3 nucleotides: TGTGCCAGTAGTAAGGGCATAACTAGCGGGGGAGATACGCAGTATTTT. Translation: CASSKGITSGGDTQYF.

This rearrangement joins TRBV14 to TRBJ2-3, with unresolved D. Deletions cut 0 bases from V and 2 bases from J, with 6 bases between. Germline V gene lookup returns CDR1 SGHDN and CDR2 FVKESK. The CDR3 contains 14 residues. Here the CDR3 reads CASSQDRATDTQYF. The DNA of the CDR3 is TGTGCCAGCAGCCAAGATAGGGCCACAGATACGCAGTATTTT.

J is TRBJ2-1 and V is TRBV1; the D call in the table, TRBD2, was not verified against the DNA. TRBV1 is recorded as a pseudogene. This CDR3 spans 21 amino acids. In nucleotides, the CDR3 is TGCACCAGCAGCCACGCTCGGGCTATAAGAGAGTCTAGCGGGGAAATCAATGAGCAGTTCTTC. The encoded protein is CTSSHARAIRESSGEINEQFF.

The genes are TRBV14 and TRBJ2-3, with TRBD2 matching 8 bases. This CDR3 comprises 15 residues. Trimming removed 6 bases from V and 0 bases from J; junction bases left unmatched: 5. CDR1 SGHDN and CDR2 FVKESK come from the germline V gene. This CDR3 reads CASSRSSGSTDTQYF. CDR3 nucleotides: TGTGCCAGCAGTCGGTCTAGCGGGAGCACAGATACGCAGTATTTT.

The CDR3, as DNA: TGTGCCATCAGTGATTCCCAGGCTCTAATGAGCGAGCCCCAGCATTTT. It is translated as CAISDSQALMSEPQHF. The chain employs TRBV10-3 and TRBJ1-5; no reliable D call. Trimming cost V 3 bases and J 8 bases, with 20 bases left between them. The germline V gene encodes CDR1 ENHRY and CDR2 SYGVKD. The CDR3 contains 16 residues.

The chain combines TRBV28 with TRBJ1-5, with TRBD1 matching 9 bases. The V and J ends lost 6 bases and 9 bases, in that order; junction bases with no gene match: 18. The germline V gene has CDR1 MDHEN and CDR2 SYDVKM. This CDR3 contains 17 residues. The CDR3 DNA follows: TGTGCCAGCAGAACTTTACTCCCGGACAGGGGAGTTCCGCCCCAGCATTTT. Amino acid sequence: CASRTLLPDRGVPPQHF.

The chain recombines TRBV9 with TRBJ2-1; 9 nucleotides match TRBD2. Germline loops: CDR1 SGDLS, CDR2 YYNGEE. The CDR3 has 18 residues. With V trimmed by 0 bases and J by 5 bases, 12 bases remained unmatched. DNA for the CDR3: TGTGCCAGCAGCGTAGCTACGGGGAGCGGGGGGCGGGACAATGAGCAGTTCTTC. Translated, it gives CASSVATGSGGRDNEQFF.

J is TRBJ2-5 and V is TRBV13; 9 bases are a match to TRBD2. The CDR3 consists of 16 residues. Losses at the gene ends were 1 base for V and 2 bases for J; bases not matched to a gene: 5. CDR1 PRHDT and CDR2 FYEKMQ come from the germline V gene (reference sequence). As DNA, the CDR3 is TGTGCCAGCAGCTTAGTGACTAGCGGCGAACAAGAGACCCAGTACTTC. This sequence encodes CASSLVTSGEQETQYF.

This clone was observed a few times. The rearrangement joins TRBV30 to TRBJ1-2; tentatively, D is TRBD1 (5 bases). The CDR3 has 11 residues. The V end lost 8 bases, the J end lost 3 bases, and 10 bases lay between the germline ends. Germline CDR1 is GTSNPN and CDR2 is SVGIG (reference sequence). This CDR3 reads CARGTDYGYTF. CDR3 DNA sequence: TGTGCCAGAGGGACGGACTATGGCTACACCTTC.

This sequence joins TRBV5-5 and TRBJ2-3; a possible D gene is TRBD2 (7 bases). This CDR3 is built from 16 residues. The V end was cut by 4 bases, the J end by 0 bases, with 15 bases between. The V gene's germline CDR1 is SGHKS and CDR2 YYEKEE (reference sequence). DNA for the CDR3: TGTGCCAGCAGCGGGGGGGGGACACATAGCACAGATACGCAGTATTTT. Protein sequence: CASSGGGTHSTDTQYF.

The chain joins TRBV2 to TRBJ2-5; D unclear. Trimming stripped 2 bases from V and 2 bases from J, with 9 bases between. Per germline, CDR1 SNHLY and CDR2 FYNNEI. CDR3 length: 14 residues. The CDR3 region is CASSELIGQETQYF. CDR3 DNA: TGTGCCAGCAGTGAACTAATAGGACAAGAGACCCAGTACTTC.

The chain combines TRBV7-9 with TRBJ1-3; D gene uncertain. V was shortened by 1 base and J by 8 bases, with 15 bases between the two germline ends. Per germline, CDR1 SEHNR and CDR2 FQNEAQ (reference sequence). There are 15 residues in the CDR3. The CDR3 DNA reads TGTGCCAGCAGCTTAGAGGCGGAGACGGGTCACACCATATATTTT. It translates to CASSLEAETGHTIYF.

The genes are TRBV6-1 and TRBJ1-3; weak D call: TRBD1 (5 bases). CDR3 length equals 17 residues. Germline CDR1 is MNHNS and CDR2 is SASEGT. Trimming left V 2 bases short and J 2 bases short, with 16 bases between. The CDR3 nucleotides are TGTGCCAGCAGTGAAACATCACAGGCCTGGCCTGGAAACACCATATATTTT. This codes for CASSETSQAWPGNTIYF.

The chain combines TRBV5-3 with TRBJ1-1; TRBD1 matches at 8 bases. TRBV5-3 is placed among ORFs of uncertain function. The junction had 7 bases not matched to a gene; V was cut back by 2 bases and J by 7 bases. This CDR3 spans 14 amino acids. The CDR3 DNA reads TGTGCCAGAAGCTTCAGACAGGGGAAGGGTGAAGCTTTCTTT. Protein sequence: CARSFRQGKGEAFF.

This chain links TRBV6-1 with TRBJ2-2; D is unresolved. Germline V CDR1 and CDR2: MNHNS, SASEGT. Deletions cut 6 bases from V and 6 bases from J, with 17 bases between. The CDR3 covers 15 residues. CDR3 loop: CASSPAVYNSGELFF. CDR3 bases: TGTGCCAGCAGCCCAGCAGTATATAATTCCGGGGAGCTGTTTTTT.

The CDR3 bases are TGTGCCAGTAGTATGTGGGGCCTCGGAGATGGCTACACCTTC. Its protein is CASSMWGLGDGYTF. This chain uses TRBV19 with TRBJ1-2; D may be TRBD1 (5 bases). The germline gives CDR1 LNHDA, CDR2 SQIVND (reference sequence). V lost 3 bases and J 6 bases, leaving 14 bases between the germline ends. This CDR3 has 14 amino acids.

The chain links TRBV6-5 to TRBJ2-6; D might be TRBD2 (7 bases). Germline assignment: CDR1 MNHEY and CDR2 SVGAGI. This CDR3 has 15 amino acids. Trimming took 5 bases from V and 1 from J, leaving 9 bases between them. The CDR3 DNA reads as TGTGCCAGCAGTAGGGGGGGGTCTGGGGCCAACGTCCTGACTTTC. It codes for CASSRGGSGANVLTF.

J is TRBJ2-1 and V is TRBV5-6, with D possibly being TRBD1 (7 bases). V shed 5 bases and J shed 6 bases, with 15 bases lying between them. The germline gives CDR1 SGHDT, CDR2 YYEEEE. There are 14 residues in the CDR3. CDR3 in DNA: TGTGCCAGCAGACCTAGGGGGCGGGGCAATGAGCAGTTCTTC. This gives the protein CASRPRGRGNEQFF.

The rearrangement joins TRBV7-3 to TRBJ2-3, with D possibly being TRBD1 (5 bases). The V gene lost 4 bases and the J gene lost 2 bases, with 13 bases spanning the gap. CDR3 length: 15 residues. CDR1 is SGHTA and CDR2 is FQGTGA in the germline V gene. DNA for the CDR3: TGTGCCAGCAGCTCATCGTACAGGAACACAGATACGCAGTATTTT. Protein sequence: CASSSSYRNTDTQYF.

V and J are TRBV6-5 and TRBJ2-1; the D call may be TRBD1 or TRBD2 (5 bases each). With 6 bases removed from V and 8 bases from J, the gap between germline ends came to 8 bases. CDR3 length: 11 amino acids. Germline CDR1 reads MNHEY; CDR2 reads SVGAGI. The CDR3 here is CASRGPHEQFF. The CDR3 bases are TGTGCCAGCAGGGGACCCCATGAGCAGTTCTTC.

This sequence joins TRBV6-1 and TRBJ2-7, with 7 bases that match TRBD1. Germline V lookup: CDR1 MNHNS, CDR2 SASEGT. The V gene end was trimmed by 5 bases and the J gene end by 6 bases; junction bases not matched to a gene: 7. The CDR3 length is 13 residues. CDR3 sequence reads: CASSPTGDGEQYV. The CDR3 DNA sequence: TGTGCCAGCAGTCCAACAGGGGACGGCGAGCAGTACGTC.

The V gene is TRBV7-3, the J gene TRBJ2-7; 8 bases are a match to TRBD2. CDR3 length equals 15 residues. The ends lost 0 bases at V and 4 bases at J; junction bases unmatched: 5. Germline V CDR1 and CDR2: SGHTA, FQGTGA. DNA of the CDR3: TGTGCCAGCAGCTTAACGGACAGCGGGAGATACGAGCAGTACTTC. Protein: CASSLTDSGRYEQYF. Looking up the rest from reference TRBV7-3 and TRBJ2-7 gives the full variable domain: GAGVSQTPSNKVTEKGKYVELRCDPISGHTALYWYRQSLGQGPEFLIYFQGTGAADDSGLPNDRFFAVRPEGSVSTLKIQRTERGDSAVYLCASSLTDSGRYEQYFGPGTRLTVT.